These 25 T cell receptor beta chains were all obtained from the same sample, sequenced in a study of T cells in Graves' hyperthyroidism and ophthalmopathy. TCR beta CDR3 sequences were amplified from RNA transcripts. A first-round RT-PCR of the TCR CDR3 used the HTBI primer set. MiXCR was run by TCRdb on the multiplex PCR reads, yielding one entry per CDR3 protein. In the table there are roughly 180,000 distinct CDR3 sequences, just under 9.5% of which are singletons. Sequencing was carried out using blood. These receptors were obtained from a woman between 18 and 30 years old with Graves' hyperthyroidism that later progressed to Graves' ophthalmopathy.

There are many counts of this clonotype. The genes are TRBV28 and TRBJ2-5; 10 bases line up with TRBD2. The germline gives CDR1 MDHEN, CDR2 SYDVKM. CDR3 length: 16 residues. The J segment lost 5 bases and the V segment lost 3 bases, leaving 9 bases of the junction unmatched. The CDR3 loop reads CASSLALAGVRETQYF. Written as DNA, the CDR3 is TGTGCCAGCAGTTTGGCCCTAGCGGGGGTCCGGGAGACCCAGTACTTC.

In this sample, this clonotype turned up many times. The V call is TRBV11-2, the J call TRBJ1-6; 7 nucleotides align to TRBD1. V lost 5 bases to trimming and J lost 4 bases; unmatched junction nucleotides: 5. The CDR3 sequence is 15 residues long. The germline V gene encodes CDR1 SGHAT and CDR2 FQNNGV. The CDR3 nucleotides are TGTGCCAGCAGCCCGCGGACAGGATATAATTCACCCCTCCACTTT. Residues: CASSPRTGYNSPLHF.

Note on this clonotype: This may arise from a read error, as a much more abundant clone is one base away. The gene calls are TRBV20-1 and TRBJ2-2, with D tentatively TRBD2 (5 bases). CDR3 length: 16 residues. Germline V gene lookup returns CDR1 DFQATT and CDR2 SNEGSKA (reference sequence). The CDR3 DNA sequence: TGCAGTGCTACCTATGGGCCAGACTCGAACACCGGGGAGCTGATTTTT. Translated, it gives CSATYGPDSNTGELIF.

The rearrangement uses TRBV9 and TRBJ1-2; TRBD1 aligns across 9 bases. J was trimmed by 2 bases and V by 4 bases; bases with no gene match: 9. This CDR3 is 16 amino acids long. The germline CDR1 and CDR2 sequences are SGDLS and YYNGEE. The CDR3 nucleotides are TGTGCCAGCAGCCATATTCCGGGACAGGGAAACTATGGCTACACCTTC. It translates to CASSHIPGQGNYGYTF.

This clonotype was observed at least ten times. The CDR3 coding sequence is TGCAGTGCTAGTCCCGGGACTAGCGGTGACGCCTACGAGCAGTACTTC. Translated, it gives CSASPGTSGDAYEQYF. The V gene is TRBV20-1, the J gene TRBJ2-7; 11 bases match TRBD2. The V and J ends lost 3 bases and 2 bases, in that order; junction bases with no gene match: 9. CDR1 and CDR2 from the germline V gene are DFQATT and SNEGSKA (reference sequence). CDR3 length: 16 residues.

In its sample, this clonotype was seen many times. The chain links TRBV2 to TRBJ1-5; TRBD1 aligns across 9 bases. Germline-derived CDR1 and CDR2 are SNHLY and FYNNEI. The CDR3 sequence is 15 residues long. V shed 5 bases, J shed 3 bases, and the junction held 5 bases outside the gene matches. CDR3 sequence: CASSPGQGFNQPQHF. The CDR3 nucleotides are TGTGCCAGCAGTCCGGGACAGGGCTTCAATCAGCCCCAGCATTTT. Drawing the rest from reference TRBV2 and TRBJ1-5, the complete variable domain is EPEVTQTPSHQVTQMGQEVILRCVPISNHLYFYWYRQILGQKVEFLVSFYNNEISEKSEIFDDQFSVERPDGSNFTLKIRSTKLEDSAMYFCASSPGQGFNQPQHFGDGTRLSIL.

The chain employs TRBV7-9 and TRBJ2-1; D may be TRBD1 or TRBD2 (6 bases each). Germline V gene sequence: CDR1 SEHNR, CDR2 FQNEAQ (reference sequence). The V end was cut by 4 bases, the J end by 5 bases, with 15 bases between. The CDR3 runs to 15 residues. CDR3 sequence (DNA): TGTGCCAGCAGCTGGGGACTTAGGGGGGACAATGAGCAGTTCTTC. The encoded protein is CASSWGLRGDNEQFF. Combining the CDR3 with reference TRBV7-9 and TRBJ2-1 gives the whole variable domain DTGVSQNPRHKITKRGQNVTFRCDPISEHNRLYWYRQTLGQGPEFLTYFQNEAQLEKSRLLSDRFSAERPKGSFSTLEIQRTEQGDSAMYLCASSWGLRGDNEQFFGPGTRLTVL.

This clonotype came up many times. The DNA of the CDR3 is TGTGCCAGCAGCCCACGTCAAAGACTAGCAGATACGCAGTATTTT. Amino acids: CASSPRQRLADTQYF. This chain connects TRBV7-9 to TRBJ2-3; D might be TRBD2 (6 bases). The CDR3 spans 15 residues. Germline assignment: CDR1 SEHNR and CDR2 FQNEAQ (reference sequence). V was trimmed by 5 bases and J by 4 bases, leaving 16 bases between them.

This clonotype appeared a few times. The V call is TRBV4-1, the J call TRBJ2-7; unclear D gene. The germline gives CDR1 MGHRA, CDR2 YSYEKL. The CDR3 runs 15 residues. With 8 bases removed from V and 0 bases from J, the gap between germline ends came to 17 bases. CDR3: CASAAGPAPSYEQYF. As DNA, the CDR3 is TGCGCCAGCGCGGCCGGCCCGGCGCCCTCCTACGAGCAGTACTTC.

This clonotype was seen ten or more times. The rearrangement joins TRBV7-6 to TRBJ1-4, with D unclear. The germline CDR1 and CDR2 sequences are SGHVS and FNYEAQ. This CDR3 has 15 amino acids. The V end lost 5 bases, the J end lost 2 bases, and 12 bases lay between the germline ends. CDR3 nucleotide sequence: TGTGCCAGCAGCACCGGACCGTGGACTAATGAAAAACTGTTTTTT. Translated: CASSTGPWTNEKLFF.

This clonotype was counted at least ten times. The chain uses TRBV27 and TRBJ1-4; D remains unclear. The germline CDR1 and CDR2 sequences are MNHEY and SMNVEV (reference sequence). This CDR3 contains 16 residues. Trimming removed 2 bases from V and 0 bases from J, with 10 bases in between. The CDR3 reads CASSLKFWTTNEKLFF. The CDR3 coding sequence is TGTGCCAGCAGTTTAAAGTTCTGGACAACTAATGAAAAACTGTTTTTT.

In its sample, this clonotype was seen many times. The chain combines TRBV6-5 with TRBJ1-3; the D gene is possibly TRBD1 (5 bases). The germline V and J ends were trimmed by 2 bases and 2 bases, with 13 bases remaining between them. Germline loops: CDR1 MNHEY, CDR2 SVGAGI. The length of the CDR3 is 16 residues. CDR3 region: CASSYGWDVAGNTIYF. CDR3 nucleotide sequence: TGTGCCAGCAGTTACGGCTGGGACGTTGCTGGAAACACCATATATTTT.

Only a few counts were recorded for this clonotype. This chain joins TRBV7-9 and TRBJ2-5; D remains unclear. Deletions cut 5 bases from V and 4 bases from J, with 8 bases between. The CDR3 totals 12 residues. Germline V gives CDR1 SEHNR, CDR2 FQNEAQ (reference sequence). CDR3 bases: TGTGCCAGCAGCCGGATGGGAGAGACCCAGTACTTC. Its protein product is CASSRMGETQYF.

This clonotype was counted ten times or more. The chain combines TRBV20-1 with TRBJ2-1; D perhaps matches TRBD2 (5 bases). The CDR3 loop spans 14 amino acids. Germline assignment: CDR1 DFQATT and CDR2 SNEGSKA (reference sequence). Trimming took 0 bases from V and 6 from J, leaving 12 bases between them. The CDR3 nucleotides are TGCAGTGCTAGAGATGGGCTAGCTGGCAATGAGCAGTTCTTC. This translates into CSARDGLAGNEQFF.

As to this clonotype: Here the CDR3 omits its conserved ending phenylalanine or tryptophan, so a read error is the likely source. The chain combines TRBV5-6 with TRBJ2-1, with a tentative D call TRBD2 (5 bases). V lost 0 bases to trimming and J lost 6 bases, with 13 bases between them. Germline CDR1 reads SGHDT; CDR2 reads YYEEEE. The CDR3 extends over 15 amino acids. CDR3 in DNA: TGTGCCAGCAGCTTGGGGATGGGAGTGCTCAATGAGCAGTTCCTC. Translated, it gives CASSLGMGVLNEQFL.

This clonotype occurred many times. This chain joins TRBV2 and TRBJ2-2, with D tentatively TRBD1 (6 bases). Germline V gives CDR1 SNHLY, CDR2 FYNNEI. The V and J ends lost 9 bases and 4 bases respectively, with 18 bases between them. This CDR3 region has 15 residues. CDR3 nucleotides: TGTGCCAGGGGGCCCGGGACATCCAGCACCGGGGAGCTGTTTTTT. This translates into CARGPGTSSTGELFF. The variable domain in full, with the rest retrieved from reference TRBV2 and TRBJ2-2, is EPEVTQTPSHQVTQMGQEVILRCVPISNHLYFYWYRQILGQKVEFLVSFYNNEISEKSEIFDDQFSVERPDGSNFTLKIRSTKLEDSAMYFCARGPGTSSTGELFFGEGSRLTVL.

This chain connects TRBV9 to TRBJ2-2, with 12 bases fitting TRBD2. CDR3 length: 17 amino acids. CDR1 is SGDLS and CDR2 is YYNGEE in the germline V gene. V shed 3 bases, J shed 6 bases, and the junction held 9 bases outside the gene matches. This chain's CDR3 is CASSGIPSGRAAGELFF. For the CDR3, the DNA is TGTGCCAGCAGCGGAATTCCTAGCGGGAGGGCCGCCGGGGAGCTGTTTTTT.

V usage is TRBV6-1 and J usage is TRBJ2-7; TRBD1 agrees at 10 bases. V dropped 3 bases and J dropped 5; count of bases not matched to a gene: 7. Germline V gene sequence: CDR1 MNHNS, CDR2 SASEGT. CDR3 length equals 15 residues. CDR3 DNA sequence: TGTGCCAGCAGTGACGGTAGACAGGGGGCAGACGAGCAGTACTTC. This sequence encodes CASSDGRQGADEQYF.

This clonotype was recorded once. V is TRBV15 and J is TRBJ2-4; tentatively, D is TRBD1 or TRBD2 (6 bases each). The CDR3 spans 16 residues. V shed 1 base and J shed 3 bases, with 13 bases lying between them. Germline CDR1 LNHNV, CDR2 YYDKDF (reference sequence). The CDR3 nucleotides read TGTGCCACCAGCAGAGTGGGCGGGACATACAAAAACATTCAGTACTTC. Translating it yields CATSRVGGTYKNIQYF.

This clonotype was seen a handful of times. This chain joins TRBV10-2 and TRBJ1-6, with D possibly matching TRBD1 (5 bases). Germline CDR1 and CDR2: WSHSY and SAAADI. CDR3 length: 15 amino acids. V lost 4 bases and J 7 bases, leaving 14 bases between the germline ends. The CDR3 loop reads CASSAGVGPNSPLHF. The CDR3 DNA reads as TGCGCCAGCAGTGCGGGGGTCGGGCCGAATTCACCCCTCCACTTT.

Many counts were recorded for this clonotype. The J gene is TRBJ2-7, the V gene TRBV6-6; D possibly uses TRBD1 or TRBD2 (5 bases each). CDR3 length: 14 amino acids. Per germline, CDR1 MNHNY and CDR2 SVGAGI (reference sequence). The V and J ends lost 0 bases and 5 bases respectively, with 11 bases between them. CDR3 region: CASSYSGVGDEQYF. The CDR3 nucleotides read TGTGCCAGCAGTTACTCGGGGGTAGGGGACGAGCAGTACTTC.

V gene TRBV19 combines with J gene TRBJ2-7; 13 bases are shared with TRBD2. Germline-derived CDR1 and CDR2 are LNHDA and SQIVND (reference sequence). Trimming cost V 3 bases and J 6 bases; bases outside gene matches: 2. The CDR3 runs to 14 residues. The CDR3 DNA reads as TGTGCCAGTAGTATGGGACTAGCGGGACTCGAGCAGTACTTC. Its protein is CASSMGLAGLEQYF.

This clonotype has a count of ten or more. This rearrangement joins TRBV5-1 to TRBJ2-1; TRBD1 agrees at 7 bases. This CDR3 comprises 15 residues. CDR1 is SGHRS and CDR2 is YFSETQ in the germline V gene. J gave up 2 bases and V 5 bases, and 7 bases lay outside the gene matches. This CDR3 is CASRTQGRTYNEQFF. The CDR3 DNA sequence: TGCGCCAGCAGAACACAGGGGCGCACCTACAATGAGCAGTTCTTC.

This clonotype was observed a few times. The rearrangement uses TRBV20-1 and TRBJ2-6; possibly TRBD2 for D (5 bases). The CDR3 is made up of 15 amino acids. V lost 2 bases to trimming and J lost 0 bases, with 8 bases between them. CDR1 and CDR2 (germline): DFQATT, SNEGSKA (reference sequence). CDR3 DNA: TGCAGTGCTAGACGGGGAAACTCTGGGGCCAACGTCCTGACTTTC. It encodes CSARRGNSGANVLTF.

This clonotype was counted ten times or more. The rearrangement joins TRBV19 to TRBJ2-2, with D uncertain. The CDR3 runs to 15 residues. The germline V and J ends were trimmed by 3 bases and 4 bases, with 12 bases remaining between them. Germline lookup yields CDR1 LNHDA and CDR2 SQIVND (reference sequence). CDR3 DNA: TGTGCCAGTAGTATTCAGTTATACTCCACCGGGGAGCTGTTTTTT. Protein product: CASSIQLYSTGELFF.